Each of the 11 T cell receptor delta chains below was sequenced from the same sample in a study of γδ T cells in repeated Plasmodium falciparum infection (dated by TCRdb to 2020 to 2023). For bulk TCR repertoire analysis, Vgamma9/Vdelta2+ and Vdelta2-negative gammadelta T cell populations were isolated by flow sorting from peripheral blood mononuclear cells. The receptor library was made with multiplex PCR. TCRdb lists the instrument as Illumina MiSeq. Clones were re-identified by TCRdb from the public reads with CATT, and rows with the same DNA were merged. The table for this sample lists over 90,000 delta-chain clones; approximately 0.92% of them were counted only once. The ten largest clones add up to around a tenth of the sample. The sequenced sample consisted of gamma-delta T cells from blood. Receptor source: a pool of human donors (malaria-infected and uninfected, not separated).

In this sample, this clone turned up many times. Just one base apart from a much larger clone, this may be a read error. The same CDR3 can be traced to other DNA sequences in this sample. The CDR3 region has the DNA TGTGCTCTTGGGAACTTCCCCTTAGACTGGGGGATAAGGGGAACCGATAAACTTATCTTT. Translation gives CALGNFPLDWGIRGTDKLIF. The chain links TRDV1 to TRDJ1, with TRDD3 matching over 11 bases. The CDR3 is 20 residues long. Germline assignment: CDR1 TSWWSYY and CDR2 QGS.

This clone was picked up a small number of times. This DNA translates differently at residue 3 from the TCRdb protein, which is that of a much larger clone; a read error is likely, and the protein shown is the DNA's own translation. V usage is TRDV1 and J usage is TRDJ1; weak D call: TRDD3 (6 bases). Here the J gene came from matching the DNA to germline, since TCRdb omits it. The germline gives CDR1 TSWWSYY, CDR2 QGS. The CDR3 is made up of 18 amino acids. The CDR3 DNA reads TGTGCTCCTGGGGCAAAACCCTTTGGGAGATATGCCGTGAATAAACTCATCTTT. It specifies CAPGAKPFGRYAVNKLIF.

To note about this clone: The TCRdb protein comes from a much larger clone and disagrees with this DNA's translation at residue 17, likely due to a read error; the protein given here is derived from the DNA. The chain recombines TRDV3 with TRDJ1; 11 bases map to TRDD3. The CDR3 has 24 amino acids. The V and J ends lost 2 bases and 0 bases, in that order; junction bases with no gene match: 32. Germline-derived CDR1 and CDR2 are TVYSNPD and GDNSRS (reference sequence). The CDR3 nucleotides read TGTGCCTTTTCAGTTCAAGACTGGGGGATATACCACTCCGCTACAGTATCCTACACCGATAAACTCATCTTT. Its translation: CAFSVQDWGIYHSATVSYTDKLIF.

This clone was detected a few times. The protein recorded in TCRdb matches a much larger clone and deviates from this DNA's translation at residue 6, suggesting a read error; the protein here is obtained by translating the DNA. The J gene is TRDJ1, the V gene TRDV2; D is possibly TRDD3 (6 bases). Assignment of the J gene here rests on matching the DNA to germline, because TCRdb gives none. CDR1 is GEAIGNYY and CDR2 is EKD in the germline V gene. Trimming stripped 0 bases from V and 0 bases from J, with 19 bases between. The CDR3 extends over 18 amino acids. In DNA form, the CDR3 reads TGTGCCTGTGACACCGGGGGGGGAACTCACCTGTACACCGATAAACTCATCTTT. It encodes CACDTGGGTHLYTDKLIF.

This clone was recorded a few times. This is likely an artifact of a read error, given a far larger clone one base away. The identical CDR3 is also encoded by other nucleotide sequences in the sample. V gene TRDV2 combines with J gene TRDJ1; 12 bases match TRDD3. The J gene was not available in TCRdb and was assigned here by matching the DNA to germline segments. This CDR3 spans 17 amino acids. Germline CDR1 reads GEAIGNYY; CDR2 reads EKD. The CDR3 here is CACDTGPGGYETDKLIF. The CDR3 bases are TGTGCCTGTGACACCGGCCCTGGGGGATACGAAACCGACAAACTCATCTTT.

This clone was observed a few times. The protein TCRdb gives is from a much larger clone and does not agree with this DNA's translation at residue 6, likely a read error; the protein shown here comes from the DNA. CDR3: CALGEVPVYGFRNTDKLIF. DNA of the CDR3: TGTGCTCTTGGGGAAGTGCCGGTCTACGGTTTCCGGAACACCGATAAACTCATCTTT. J is TRDJ1 and V is TRDV1; D gene unclear. V was trimmed by 2 bases and J by 0 bases, leaving 22 bases between them. The CDR3 runs 19 residues. Germline CDR1 is TSWWSYY and CDR2 is QGS.

This clone was seen a handful of times. The mismatch at residue 15 between this DNA's translation and the TCRdb protein of a much larger clone likely reflects a read error; the protein shown is translated from the DNA. The chain is built from TRDV2 and TRDJ1, with 9 bases lining up with TRDD3. Since TCRdb gives no J gene, matching the DNA to germline was used here to assign it. The V gene's germline CDR1 is GEAIGNYY and CDR2 EKD. This CDR3 is built from 22 residues. V was clipped by 3 bases and J by 0 bases; unmatched bases: 25. The CDR3 region has the DNA TGTGCCTGTGACGAAATTACAACACTGACTGGGGGACCCTTAACGTACACCGATAAACTCATCTTT. The encoded protein is CACDEITTLTGGPLTYTDKLIF.

A note on this clone: The TCRdb record carries a much larger clone's protein, which differs from this DNA's translation at residue 10; a read error is the likely cause, and the protein listed here is the DNA translation. V is TRDV2 and J is TRDJ1; 9 bases match TRDD3. Germline CDR1 and CDR2: GEAIGNYY and EKD. The CDR3 runs 18 residues. The junction had 14 bases not matched to a gene; V was cut back by 3 bases and J by 1 base. Here the CDR3 DNA reads TGTGCCTGTGACGGGAGTACTGGGGGACCCATCCCCACCGATAAACTCATCTTT. As protein: CACDGSTGGPIPTDKLIF.

With regard to this clone: The protein TCRdb lists belongs to a much larger clone and differs from this DNA's translation at residue 14, which points to a read error; the protein shown is made from the DNA. The J gene is TRDJ1, the V gene TRDV3; 9 positions agree with TRDD3. The germline CDR1 and CDR2 sequences are TVYSNPD and GDNSRS (reference sequence). This CDR3 region has 18 residues. The CDR3 loop is CALWPSRRGYAFTGKLIF. In DNA, the CDR3 is TGTGCCTTGTGGCCTTCACGCAGGGGATACGCATTTACCGGTAAACTCATCTTT.

This clone has just a few counts. A read error likely explains this, since a far larger clone differs by one base. This same CDR3 is encoded by further DNA sequences in the sample. J gene calling gave no result, while the V gene is TRDV1; TRDD3 is taken as the D call from the table, unchecked against the DNA. Germline values: CDR1 TSWWSYY, CDR2 QGS. This CDR3 is 19 amino acids long. CDR3 DNA sequence: TGTGCTCTTGGGGACAATAAATTTCGCTGTTCCCCGTACACCGATAAGCTCATCTTT. It specifies CALGDNKFRCSPYTDKLIF.

About this clone: This DNA translates differently at residue 17 from the TCRdb protein, which is that of a much larger clone; a read error is likely, and the protein shown is the DNA's own translation. The V gene is TRDV2, but the J gene lacks a call; the listed D gene, TRDD3, was not tested against the DNA. In germline, CDR1 is GEAIGNYY, CDR2 EKD. The CDR3 has 18 amino acids. The CDR3 reads CACDTGRIGVGDTDKLTF. The CDR3 bases are TGTGCCTGTGACACCGGTCGAATCGGGGTGGGAGACACCGATAAACTCACCTTT.